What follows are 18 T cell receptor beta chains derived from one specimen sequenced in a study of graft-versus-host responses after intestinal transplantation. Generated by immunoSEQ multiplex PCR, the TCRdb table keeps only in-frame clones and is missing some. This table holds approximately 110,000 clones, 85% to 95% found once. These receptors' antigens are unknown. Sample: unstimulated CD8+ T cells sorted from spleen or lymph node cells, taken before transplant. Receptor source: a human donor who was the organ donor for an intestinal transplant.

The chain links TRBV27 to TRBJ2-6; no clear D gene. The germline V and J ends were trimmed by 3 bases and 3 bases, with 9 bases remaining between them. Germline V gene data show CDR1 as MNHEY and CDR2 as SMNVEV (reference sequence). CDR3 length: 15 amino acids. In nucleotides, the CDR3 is TGTGCCAGCAGTTTGTACGGCGTTGGGGCCAACGTCCTGACTTTC. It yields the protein CASSLYGVGANVLTF.

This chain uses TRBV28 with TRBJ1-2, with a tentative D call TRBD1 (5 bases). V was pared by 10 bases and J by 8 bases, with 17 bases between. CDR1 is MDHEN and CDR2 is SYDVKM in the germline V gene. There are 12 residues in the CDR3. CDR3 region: CATKGGQAGYTF. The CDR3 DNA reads TGTGCCACCAAGGGCGGACAAGCGGGCTACACCTTC.

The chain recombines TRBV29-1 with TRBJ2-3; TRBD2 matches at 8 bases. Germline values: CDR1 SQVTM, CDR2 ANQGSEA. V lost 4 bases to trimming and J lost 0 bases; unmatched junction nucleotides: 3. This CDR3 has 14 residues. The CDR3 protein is CSVVASGSTDTQYF. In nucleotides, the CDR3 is TGCAGCGTTGTGGCTAGCGGGAGCACAGATACGCAGTATTTT.

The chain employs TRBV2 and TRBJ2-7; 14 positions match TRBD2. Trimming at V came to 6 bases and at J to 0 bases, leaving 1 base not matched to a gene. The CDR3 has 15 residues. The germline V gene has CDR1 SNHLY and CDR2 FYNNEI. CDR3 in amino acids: CASSGTSGSSYEQYF. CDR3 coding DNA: TGTGCCAGCAGCGGGACTAGCGGGAGCTCCTACGAGCAGTACTTC. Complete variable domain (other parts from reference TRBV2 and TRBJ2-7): EPEVTQTPSHQVTQMGQEVILRCVPISNHLYFYWYRQILGQKVEFLVSFYNNEISEKSEIFDDQFSVERPDGSNFTLKIRSTKLEDSAMYFCASSGTSGSSYEQYFGPGTRLTVT.

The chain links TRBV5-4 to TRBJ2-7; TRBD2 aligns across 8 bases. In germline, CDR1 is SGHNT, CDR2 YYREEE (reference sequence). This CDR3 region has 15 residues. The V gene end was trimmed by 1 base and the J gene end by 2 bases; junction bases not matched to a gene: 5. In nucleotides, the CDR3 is TGTGCCAGCAGCTTGAAGCGGGAGTTTCCCTACGAGCAGTACTTC. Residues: CASSLKREFPYEQYF.

CDR3 amino acids: CASGFSGGGYNEQFF. The CDR3 nucleotides read TGTGCCAGCGGTTTTAGCGGGGGGGGTTACAATGAGCAGTTCTTC. The J gene is TRBJ2-1, the V gene TRBV2, with 11 bases lining up with TRBD2. The CDR3 runs to 15 residues. Trimming took 8 bases from V and 4 from J; bases not matched to a gene: 7. Germline V CDR1 and CDR2: SNHLY, FYNNEI.

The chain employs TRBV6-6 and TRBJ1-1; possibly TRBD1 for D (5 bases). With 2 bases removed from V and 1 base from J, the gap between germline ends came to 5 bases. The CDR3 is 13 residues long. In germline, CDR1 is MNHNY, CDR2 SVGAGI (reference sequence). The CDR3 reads CASSYRGNTEAFF. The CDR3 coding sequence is TGTGCCAGCAGTTACAGGGGGAACACTGAAGCTTTCTTT.

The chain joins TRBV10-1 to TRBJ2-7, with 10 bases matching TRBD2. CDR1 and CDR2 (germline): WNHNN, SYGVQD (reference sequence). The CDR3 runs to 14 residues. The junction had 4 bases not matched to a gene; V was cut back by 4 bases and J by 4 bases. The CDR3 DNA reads TGCGCCAGCAGTGCCACTAGCGGGATTTACGAGCAGTACTTC. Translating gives CASSATSGIYEQYF.

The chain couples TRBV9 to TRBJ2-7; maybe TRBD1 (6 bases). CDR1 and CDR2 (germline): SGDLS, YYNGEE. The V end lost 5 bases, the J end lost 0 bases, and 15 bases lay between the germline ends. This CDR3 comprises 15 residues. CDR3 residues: CASSSLPGASYEQYF. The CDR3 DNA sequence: TGTGCCAGCAGTTCCCTTCCAGGGGCCTCCTACGAGCAGTACTTC.

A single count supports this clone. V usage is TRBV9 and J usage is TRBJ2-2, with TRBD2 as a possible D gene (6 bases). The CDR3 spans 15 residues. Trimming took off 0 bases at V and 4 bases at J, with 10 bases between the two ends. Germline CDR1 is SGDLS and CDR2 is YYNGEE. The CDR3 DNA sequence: TGTGCCAGCAGCGTAGAGGAGGGAAGCACCGGGGAGCTGTTTTTT. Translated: CASSVEEGSTGELFF.

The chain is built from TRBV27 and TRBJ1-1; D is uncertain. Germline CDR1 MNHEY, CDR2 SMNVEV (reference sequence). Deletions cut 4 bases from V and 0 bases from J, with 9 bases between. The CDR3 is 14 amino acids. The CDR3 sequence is CASSSKRMNTEAFF. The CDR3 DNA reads TGTGCCAGCAGTTCTAAGAGGATGAACACTGAAGCTTTCTTT.

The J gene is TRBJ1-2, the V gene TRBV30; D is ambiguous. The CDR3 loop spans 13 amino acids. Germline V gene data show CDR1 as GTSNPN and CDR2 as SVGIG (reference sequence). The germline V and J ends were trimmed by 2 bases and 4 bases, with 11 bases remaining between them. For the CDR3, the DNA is TGTGCCTGGAGTAGTCAGAATGGCTATGGCTACACCTTC. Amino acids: CAWSSQNGYGYTF.

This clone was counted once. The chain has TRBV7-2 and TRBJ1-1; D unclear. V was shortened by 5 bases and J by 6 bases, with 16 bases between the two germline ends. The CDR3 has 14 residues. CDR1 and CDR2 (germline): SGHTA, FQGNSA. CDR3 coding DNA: TGTGCCAGCAGCGAGATCGTGCCCGAACCTGAAGCTTTCTTT. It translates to CASSEIVPEPEAFF.

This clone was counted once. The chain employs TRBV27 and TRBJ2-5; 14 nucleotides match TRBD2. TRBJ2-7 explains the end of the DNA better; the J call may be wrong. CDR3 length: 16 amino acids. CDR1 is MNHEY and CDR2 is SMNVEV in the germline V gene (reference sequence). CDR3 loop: CASSSQGLAGDYEQYF. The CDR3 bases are TGTGCCAGCAGTTCCCAGGGACTAGCGGGAGACTACGAGCAGTACTTC.

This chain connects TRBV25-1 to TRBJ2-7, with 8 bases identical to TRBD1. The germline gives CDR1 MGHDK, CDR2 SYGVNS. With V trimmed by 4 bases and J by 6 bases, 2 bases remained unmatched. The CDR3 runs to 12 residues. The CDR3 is CASSADRGEQYF. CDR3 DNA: TGTGCCAGCAGTGCAGACAGGGGCGAGCAGTACTTC.

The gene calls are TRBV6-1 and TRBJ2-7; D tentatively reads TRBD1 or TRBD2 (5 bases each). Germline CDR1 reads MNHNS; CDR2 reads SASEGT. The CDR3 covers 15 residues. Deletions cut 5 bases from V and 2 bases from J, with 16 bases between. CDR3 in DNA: TGTGCCAGCAGTAGACCGGGGCCACCAACCTACGAGCAGTACTTC. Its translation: CASSRPGPPTYEQYF.

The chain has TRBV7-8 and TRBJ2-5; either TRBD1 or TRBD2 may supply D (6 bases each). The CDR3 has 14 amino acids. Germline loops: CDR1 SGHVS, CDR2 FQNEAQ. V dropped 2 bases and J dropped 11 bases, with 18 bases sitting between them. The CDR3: CASSLSRGAWEQYF. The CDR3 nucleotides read TGTGCCAGCAGCTTATCTAGGGGGGCGTGGGAGCAGTACTTC. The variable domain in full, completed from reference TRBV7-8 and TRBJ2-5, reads GAGVSQSPRYKVAKRGQDVALRCDPISGHVSLFWYQQALGQGPEFLTYFQNEAQLDKSGLPSDRFFAERPEGSVSTLKIQRTQQEDSAVYLCASSLSRGAWEQYFGPGTRLLVL.

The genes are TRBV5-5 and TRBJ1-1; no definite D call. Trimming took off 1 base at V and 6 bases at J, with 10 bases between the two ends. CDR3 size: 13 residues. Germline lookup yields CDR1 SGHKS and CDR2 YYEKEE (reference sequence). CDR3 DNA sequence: TGTGCCAGCAGCTTGTTTGAGGAGGCTGAAGCTTTCTTT. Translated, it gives CASSLFEEAEAFF. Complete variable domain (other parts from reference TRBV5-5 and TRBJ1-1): DAGVTQSPTHLIKTRGQQVTLRCSPISGHKSVSWYQQVLGQGPQFIFQYYEKEERGRGNFPDRFSARQFPNYSSELNVNALLLGDSALYLCASSLFEEAEAFFGQGTRLTVV.